Listed below are T cell receptor beta chains from one sample, sequenced in a study of shared clonotypes between healthy human individuals. Profiled with immunoSEQ multiplex PCR; TCRdb holds only in-frame clones, not every one. The data show approximately 500,000 clones, 95% to 97% seen once. The sequencing sample was made of naive CD4+ T cells sorted from blood. These TCRs come from a woman in her twenties or thirties in good health. Both conserved end residues are part of each CDR3. The order of the fields is clone size, J gene, CDR3 length, D gene, V gene, CDR3 protein, CDR3 DNA. D genes are given only for firm matches. Only some rows state a clone size, as once, few, many or a class for expanded clones.

NA,TRBJ2-6,15,NA,TRBV28,CASTGASSGANVLTF,TGTGCCAGCACAGGGGCTAGCTCTGGGGCCAACGTCCTGACTTTC
NA,TRBJ2-1,12,NA,TRBV28,CASSLGGSEQFF,TGTGCCAGCAGCCTAGGGGGTAGTGAGCAGTTCTTC
NA,TRBJ1-3,13,NA,TRBV6-4,CANEQGPGNTIYF,TGTGCCAATGAACAGGGCCCTGGAAACACCATATATTTT
NA,TRBJ1-6,12,NA,TRBV14,CASSQMGSPLHF,TGTGCCAGCAGCCAGATGGGTTCACCCCTCCACTTT
NA,TRBJ2-7,16,TRBD2,TRBV5-4,CASSLDLRGSLDEQYF,TGTGCCAGCAGCTTGGACTTGCGGGGGTCTCTGGACGAGCAGTACTTC
NA,TRBJ2-7,12,NA,TRBV28,CASSIGGREQYF,TGTGCCAGCAGTATCGGGGGAAGGGAGCAGTACTTC
NA,TRBJ2-3,16,TRBD2,TRBV6-1,CASSEIKAGGPYTQYF,TGTGCCAGCAGTGAAATTAAAGCGGGAGGGCCGTATACGCAGTATTTT
NA,TRBJ1-5,14,NA,TRBV2,CASSEVQGAQPQHF,TGTGCCAGCAGTGAAGTTCAGGGTGCTCAGCCCCAGCATTTT
NA,TRBJ2-7,18,TRBD2,TRBV5-1,CASSLAMTAGLASYEQYF,TGCGCCAGCAGCTTGGCCATGACAGCGGGACTAGCAAGCTACGAGCAGTACTTC
NA,TRBJ2-7,15,NA,TRBV6-5,CASSYSIGRSYEQYF,TGTGCCAGCAGTTACTCGATCGGCAGATCCTACGAGCAGTACTTC
NA,TRBJ1-1,19,TRBD1,TRBV27,CASIRARPGQDRLNTEAFF,TGTGCCAGCATTCGCGCACGTCCGGGACAGGACCGACTGAACACTGAAGCTTTCTTT
NA,TRBJ2-7,18,NA,TRBV5-1,CASSPRIGTVVSLYEQYF,TGCGCCAGCAGCCCCAGAATCGGGACTGTCGTAAGCCTCTACGAGCAGTACTTC
once,TRBJ2-5,13,NA,TRBV29-1,CSVEGYQRETQYF,TGCAGCGTTGAAGGGTACCAACGGGAGACCCAGTACTTC
NA,TRBJ2-1,14,NA,TRBV7-7,CASSLSFMDNEQFF,TGTGCCAGCAGCTTATCCTTTATGGACAATGAGCAGTTCTTC
once,TRBJ2-1,14,TRBD2,TRBV6-6,CASWRVAGSNEQFF,TGTGCCAGCTGGAGAGTAGCGGGAAGCAATGAGCAGTTCTTC
NA,TRBJ1-5,13,NA,TRBV28,CASSPTGRQPQHF,TGTGCCAGCAGCCCCACTGGGAGACAGCCCCAGCATTTT
NA,TRBJ1-1,13,TRBD1,TRBV7-9,CASSQDRDTEAFF,TGTGCCAGCAGCCAAGACAGGGACACTGAAGCTTTCTTT
NA,TRBJ2-5,14,TRBD2,TRBV27,CASSLRLAGETQYF,TGTGCCAGCAGTCTCCGACTAGCGGGAGAGACCCAGTACTTC
NA,TRBJ2-2,14,NA,TRBV25-1,CASRPTGNTGELFF,TGTGCCAGCAGACCAACAGGGAACACCGGGGAGCTGTTTTTT
NA,TRBJ1-1,12,NA,TRBV6-1,CASSRRGTEAFF,TGTGCCAGCAGCCGACGGGGCACTGAAGCTTTCTTT